These 16 T cell receptor beta chains share one sample of origin, sequenced in a study of Tregs in tolerant kidney transplant recipients. Libraries were prepared by immunoSEQ multiplex PCR; TCRdb keeps only in-frame clonotypes and omits some of them. Reported are roughly 32,000 clones; the ten largest clones contain 14%. Source: CD8+ T cells from blood, taken before the transplant. The receptor set was obtained from a human donor who received a combined kidney and bone marrow transplant.

As to this clone: The read is 3 residues too short to cover the CDR3 end, so that end is filled in from the germline J gene. J is TRBJ1-2 and V is TRBV19; no clear D. CDR1 is LNHDA, CDR2 SQIVND, per germline (reference sequence). The length of the CDR3 is 13 residues. CDR3 DNA (partial): TGTGCCAGTAGTATAGTTTCAGAAAGAGGC. This sequence encodes CASSIVSERG. The whole CDR3 protein reads CASSIVSERGYTF.

On this clone: The read is 3 residues too short to cover the CDR3 end, so that end is filled in from the germline J gene. V gene TRBV19 combines with J gene TRBJ2-5; 8 bases are shared with TRBD2. The germline V gene has CDR1 LNHDA and CDR2 SQIVND (reference sequence). V was pared by 3 bases and J by 5 bases, with 14 bases of the junction left unmatched. This CDR3 region has 17 residues. CDR3 bases read: TGTGCCAGTAGTATTGCGAGCGGGGGAACCCAGGGCGAGACC. Translation: CASSIASGGTQGET. The complete CDR3 reads CASSIASGGTQGETQYF.

As concerns this clone: The CDR3 end lies 3 residues beyond the end of the read and is filled in from the germline J gene. The chain combines TRBV7-9 with TRBJ2-5; D may be TRBD1 (6 bases). The germline V and J ends were trimmed by 1 base and 3 bases, with 9 bases remaining between them. CDR1 SEHNR and CDR2 FQNEAQ come from the germline V gene (reference sequence). There are 14 residues in the CDR3. The sequenced part of the CDR3 DNA is TGTGCCAGCAGCTTAGAGGCAGGGGAAGAGACC. Protein sequence: CASSLEAGEET. The entire CDR3 protein is CASSLEAGEETQYF.

About this clone itself: Coverage ceases 3 residues before the CDR3 finishes, and the germline J gene fills in the end. The gene calls are TRBV6-2 or TRBV6-3 and TRBJ2-5; D call uncertain. This CDR3 comprises 13 residues. Per the germline V gene, CDR1 is MNHEY and CDR2 is SVGEGT. V lost 5 bases to trimming and J lost 3 bases, with 10 bases between them. The part of the CDR3 DNA that was read is TGTGCCAGCAGTATTTGGCAGAAAGAGACC. Translating it yields CASSIWQKET. The entire CDR3 protein is CASSIWQKETQYF.

As regards this clone: The read terminates 3 residues ahead of where the CDR3 ends, so the germline J gene completes it. The rearrangement uses TRBV30 and TRBJ1-6; D uncertain. The germline V and J ends were trimmed by 2 bases and 6 bases, with 17 bases remaining between them. Germline V gene sequence: CDR1 GTSNPN, CDR2 SVGIG (reference sequence). CDR3 size: 16 residues. This CDR3 reads CAWSTIGLVGNSPLHF. The covered CDR3 bases are TGTGCCTGGAGTACCATAGGACTTGTGGGTAATTCACCC.

The CDR3 reads CSVEDRGDTQYF. The part of the CDR3 DNA that was read is TGCAGCGTTGAAGATCGGGGGGATACG. The chain is built from TRBV29-1 and TRBJ2-3, with D possibly being TRBD2 (6 bases). The read ends 3 residues before the CDR3 terminus; that terminus is restored from the germline J gene. Germline V gene data show CDR1 as SQVTM and CDR2 as ANQGSEA. This CDR3 is 12 amino acids long. V was pared by 0 bases and J by 6 bases, with 7 bases between.

As concerns this clone: The DNA ends 3 residues before the CDR3 does, and the rest of the CDR3 is filled in from the germline J gene. The V call is TRBV5-1, the J call TRBJ2-1, with 11 nucleotides matching TRBD2. The CDR3 is made up of 16 amino acids. Germline CDR1 SGHRS, CDR2 YFSETQ. V was pared by 4 bases and J by 1 base, with 4 bases of the junction left unmatched. The sequenced CDR3 bases are TGCGCCAGCAGCGCCAGACTAGCGGGATCCTACAATGAG. This gives the protein CASSARLAGSYNE. The full CDR3 protein reads CASSARLAGSYNEQFF.

As concerns this clone: The read halts 3 residues ahead of the CDR3 end, with the missing end drawn from the germline J gene. The gene calls are TRBV2 and TRBJ2-7; the match to TRBD1 covers 11 bases. The J segment lost 3 bases and the V segment lost 6 bases, leaving 13 bases of the junction unmatched. CDR3 length: 17 amino acids. Germline lookup yields CDR1 SNHLY and CDR2 FYNNEI. CDR3 DNA (partial): TGTGCCAGCAGACCCCACCCCGGGGGACAGGGGGACTACGAG. Its protein product is CASRPHPGGQGDYE. The full CDR3 protein reads CASRPHPGGQGDYEQYF.

About this clone: The read gets to within 3 residues of the CDR3 end, and the germline J gene fills in the rest. The chain couples TRBV4-1 to TRBJ2-7, with D maybe TRBD2 (5 bases). Trimming took 3 bases from V and 5 from J, leaving 8 bases between them. This CDR3 has 12 residues. Germline-derived CDR1 and CDR2 are MGHRA and YSYEKL. The covered CDR3 bases are TGCGCCAGCAGCCAGGTTAGCGACGAG. Its protein is CASSQVSDE. The entire CDR3 reads CASSQVSDEQYF.

With regard to this clone: The sequenced fragment ends 3 residues before the CDR3 boundary, so the rest is inferred from the germline J gene. The rearrangement joins TRBV29-1 to TRBJ1-6, with 8 bases fitting TRBD1. The germline V gene has CDR1 SQVTM and CDR2 ANQGSEA. The trim removed 6 bases at V and 7 bases at J, leaving 11 bases unmatched. The CDR3 is 15 amino acids. Partial CDR3 DNA: TGCAGCGTGCTCGAAGGGGACAGGCGGAATTCACCC. It translates to CSVLEGDRRNSP. In full, the CDR3 is CSVLEGDRRNSPLHF.

A note on this clone: The read ends 3 residues shy of where the CDR3 ends; the end is completed using the germline J gene. The chain combines TRBV5-1 with TRBJ2-5, with a weak D call TRBD1 (7 bases). CDR1 and CDR2 from the germline V gene are SGHRS and YFSETQ. There are 14 residues in the CDR3. V gave up 4 bases and J gave up 4 bases, with 14 bases separating them. The CDR3 loop reads CASSESQGGETQYF. The covered CDR3 bases are TGCGCCAGCAGCGAGTCCCAGGGGGGAGAGACC. The full variable domain, its missing parts supplied by reference TRBV5-1 and TRBJ2-5, is KAGVTQTPRYLIKTRGQQVTLSCSPISGHRSVSWYQQTPGQGLQFLFEYFSETQRNKGNFPGRFSGRQFSNSRSEMNVSTLELGDSALYLCASSESQGGETQYFGPGTRLLVL.

The CDR3 spells CAWRGTDHLYGYTF. CDR3 DNA, as far as it was read: TGTGCCTGGAGGGGGACAGACCATCTCTATGGC. The chain has TRBV30 and TRBJ1-2, with 7 bases identical to TRBD1. Sequencing ends 3 residues short of the CDR3 end; the germline J gene provides the rest. The CDR3 totals 14 residues. Germline V gene lookup returns CDR1 GTSNPN and CDR2 SVGIG (reference sequence). Trimming took 3 bases from V and 4 from J; bases not matched to a gene: 8.

Note on this clone: Read coverage stops 3 residues before the CDR3 terminus; the germline J gene supplies the remainder. J is TRBJ2-1 and V is TRBV6-2 or TRBV6-3; maybe TRBD2 (6 bases). The CDR3 is made up of 14 amino acids. Trimming took 2 bases from V and 3 from J, leaving 8 bases between them. Germline CDR1 MNHEY, CDR2 SVGEGT. The CDR3 loop reads CASSYGTLYNEQFF. The sequenced CDR3 bases are TGTGCCAGCAGTTACGGGACTCTCTACAATGAG.

To note about this clone: From the germline J gene comes the end of the CDR3, since the read stops 3 residues before it. Other DNA variants within this sample encode the same CDR3. This chain connects TRBV2 to TRBJ2-7; D gene unclear. CDR3 length: 10 residues. The germline V and J ends were trimmed by 5 bases and 3 bases, with 2 bases remaining between them. Germline-derived CDR1 and CDR2 are SNHLY and FYNNEI. CDR3 sequence: CASSLYEQYF. The CDR3 DNA, read in part, is TGTGCCAGCAGTCTCTACGAG.

To note about this clone: The read is 3 residues too short to cover the CDR3 end, so that end is filled in from the germline J gene. The chain employs TRBV29-1 and TRBJ2-7; 9 bases align to TRBD1. Trimming cost V 6 bases and J 3 bases; bases outside gene matches: 6. The CDR3 is made up of 13 amino acids. Looked up from germline, CDR1 is SQVTM and CDR2 is ANQGSEA. Partial CDR3 DNA: TGCAGCGTCGCCGGGACAGGGCACTACGAG. It codes for CSVAGTGHYE. The whole CDR3 region reads CSVAGTGHYEQYF.

Comment on this clone: The read terminates 3 residues before the CDR3 end, so the remaining end is supplied by the germline J gene. The rearrangement uses TRBV20-1 and TRBJ2-5, with 7 positions matching TRBD1. CDR3 size: 16 residues. Germline V gene lookup returns CDR1 DFQATT and CDR2 SNEGSKA (reference sequence). V lost 3 bases, J lost 3 bases, and 13 bases stayed unmatched. The CDR3 loop reads CSASPGTESIEETQYF. The CDR3 DNA, read in part, is TGCAGTGCTAGCCCCGGGACAGAGTCAATCGAAGAGACC.